This TCR beta chain derives from a study of cytomegalovirus exposure and HLA in healthy donors. Study-level findings and limits: Later, an analysis found that TCR clusters from the first cohort tended to co-occur in the 90 to 150 validation repertoires. The investigators catalogued 160 or so TCR beta chains as cytomegalovirus-associated. High specificity and sensitivity for cytomegalovirus status were reported for the classifier.

In germline, CDR1 is LNHDA, CDR2 SQIVND (reference sequence). CDR3 length: 18 amino acids. Trimming removed 4 bases from V and 6 bases from J; junction bases left unmatched: 16. The table came from immunoSEQ multiplex PCR; TCRdb's copy has only in-frame clones and leaves some out. In the table there are hundreds of thousands of clones, around 85% of which are singletons. These donors were members of the roughly 110-subject validation cohort, a group separate from the approximately 700-subject first cohort. Details on this clone: Its antigen is undetermined.

The sample consisted of PBMCs. This clonotype originated in a woman aged 25 to 39 in good health and CMV-seropositive. The chain carries TRBV19 and TRBJ2-2; 8 bases are a match to TRBD2. CDR3 nucleotide sequence: TGTGCCAGTAGTAAGTGGCTAGCGGGCACCGAGGGGGCCGGGGAGCTGTTTTTT. Its protein product is CASSKWLAGTEGAGELFF.